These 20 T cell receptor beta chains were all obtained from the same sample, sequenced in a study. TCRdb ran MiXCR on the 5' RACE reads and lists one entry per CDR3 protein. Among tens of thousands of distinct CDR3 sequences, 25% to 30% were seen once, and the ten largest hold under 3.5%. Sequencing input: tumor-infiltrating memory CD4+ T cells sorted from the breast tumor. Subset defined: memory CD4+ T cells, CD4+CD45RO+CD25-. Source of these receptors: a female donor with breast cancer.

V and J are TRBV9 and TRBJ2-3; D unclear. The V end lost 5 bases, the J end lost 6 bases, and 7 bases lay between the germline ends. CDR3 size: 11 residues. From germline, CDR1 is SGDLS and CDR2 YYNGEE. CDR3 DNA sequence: TGTGCCAGCAGTTTTGGGGATACGCAGTATTTT. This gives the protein CASSFGDTQYF.

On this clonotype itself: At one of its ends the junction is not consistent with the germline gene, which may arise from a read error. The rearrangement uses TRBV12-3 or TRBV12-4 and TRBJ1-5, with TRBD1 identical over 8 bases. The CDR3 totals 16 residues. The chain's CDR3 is CASSLDGAGGNQPQHF. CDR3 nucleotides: TGTGCCAGCAGTTTAGATGGGGCAGGGGGCAACCAGCCCCAGCATTTT.

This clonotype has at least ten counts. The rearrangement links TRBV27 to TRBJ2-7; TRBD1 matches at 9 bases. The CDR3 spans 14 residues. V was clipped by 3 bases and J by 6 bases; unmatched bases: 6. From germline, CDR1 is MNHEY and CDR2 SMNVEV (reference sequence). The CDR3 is CASSFTGGGLEQYF. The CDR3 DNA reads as TGTGCCAGCAGTTTCACAGGGGGCGGTCTCGAGCAGTACTTC.

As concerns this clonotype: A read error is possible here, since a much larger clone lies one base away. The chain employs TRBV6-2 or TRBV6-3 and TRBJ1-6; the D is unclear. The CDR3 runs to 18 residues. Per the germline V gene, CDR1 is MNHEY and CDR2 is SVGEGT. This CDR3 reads CASGYSAKGIRLNSPLHF. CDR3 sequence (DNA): TGTGCCAGCGGTTACTCGGCCAAGGGAATTCGCCTCAATTCACCCCTCCACTTT.

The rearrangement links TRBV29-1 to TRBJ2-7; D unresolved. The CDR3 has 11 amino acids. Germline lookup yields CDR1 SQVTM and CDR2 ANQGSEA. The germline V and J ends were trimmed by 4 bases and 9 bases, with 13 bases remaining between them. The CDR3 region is CSVGSFEGQYF. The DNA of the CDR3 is TGCAGCGTTGGTTCCTTCGAAGGGCAGTACTTC.

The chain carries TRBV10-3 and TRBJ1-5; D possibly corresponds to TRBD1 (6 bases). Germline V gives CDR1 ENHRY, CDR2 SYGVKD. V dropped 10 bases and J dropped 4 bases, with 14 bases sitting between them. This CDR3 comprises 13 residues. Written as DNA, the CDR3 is TGTGCCACCATGTTAGGGGGGAATCAGCCCCAGCATTTT. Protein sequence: CATMLGGNQPQHF.

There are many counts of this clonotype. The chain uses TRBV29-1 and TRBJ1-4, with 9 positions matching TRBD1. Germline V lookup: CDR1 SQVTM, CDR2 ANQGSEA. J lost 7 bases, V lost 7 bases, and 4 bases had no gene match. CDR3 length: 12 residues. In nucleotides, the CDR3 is TGCAGCGCCGGACAGGGGACTGAAAAACTGTTTTTT. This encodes CSAGQGTEKLFF.

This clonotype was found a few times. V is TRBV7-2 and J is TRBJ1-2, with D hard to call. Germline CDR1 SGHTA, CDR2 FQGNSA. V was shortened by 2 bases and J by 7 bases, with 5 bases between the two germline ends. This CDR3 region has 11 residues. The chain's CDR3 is CASSLFGGYTF. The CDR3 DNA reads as TGTGCCAGCAGCTTATTTGGTGGCTACACCTTC.

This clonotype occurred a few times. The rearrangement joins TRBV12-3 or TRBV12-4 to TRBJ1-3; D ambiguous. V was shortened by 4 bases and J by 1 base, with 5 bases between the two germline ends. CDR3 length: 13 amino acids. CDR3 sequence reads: CASSSGSGNTIYF. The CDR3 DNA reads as TGTGCCAGCAGTTCAGGTTCTGGAAACACCATATATTTT.

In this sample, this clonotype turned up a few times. In DNA form, the CDR3 reads TGTGCCAGCACACGCCGGATGCGGGACAGGAGACACAATGAGCAGTTCTTC. This encodes CASTRRMRDRRHNEQFF. The chain couples TRBV6-2 or TRBV6-3 to TRBJ2-1; 8 bases are a match to TRBD1. The germline CDR1 and CDR2 sequences are MNHEY and SVGEGT. The J segment lost 5 bases and the V segment lost 7 bases, leaving 16 bases of the junction unmatched. CDR3 length: 17 amino acids.

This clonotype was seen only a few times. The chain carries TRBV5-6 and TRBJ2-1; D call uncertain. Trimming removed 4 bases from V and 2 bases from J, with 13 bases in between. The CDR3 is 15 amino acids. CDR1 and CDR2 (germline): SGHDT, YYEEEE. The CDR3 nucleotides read TGTGCCAGCAGCCCCCAGACTGGGACCTACAATGAGCAGTTCTTC. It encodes CASSPQTGTYNEQFF.

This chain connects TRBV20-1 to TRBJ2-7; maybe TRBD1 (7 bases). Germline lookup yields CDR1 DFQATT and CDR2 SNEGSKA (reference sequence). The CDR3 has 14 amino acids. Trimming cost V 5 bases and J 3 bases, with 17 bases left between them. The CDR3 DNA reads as TGCAGTGCTGCGGGACAGCCCTTGGACTACGAGCAGTACTTC. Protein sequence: CSAAGQPLDYEQYF.

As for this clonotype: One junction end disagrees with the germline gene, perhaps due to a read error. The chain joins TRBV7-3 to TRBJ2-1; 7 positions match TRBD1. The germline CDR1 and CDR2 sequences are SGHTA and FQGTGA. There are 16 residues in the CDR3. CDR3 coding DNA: TGTGCCAGCAGCGCACGCCGGGACAGCGCCTTCAATGAGCAGTGCTTC. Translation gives CASSARRDSAFNEQCF.

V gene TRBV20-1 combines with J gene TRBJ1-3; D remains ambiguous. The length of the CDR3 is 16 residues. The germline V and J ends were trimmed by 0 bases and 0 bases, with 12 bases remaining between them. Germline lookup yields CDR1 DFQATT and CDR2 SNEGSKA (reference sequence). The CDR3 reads CSARDASEVSGNTIYF. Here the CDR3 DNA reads TGCAGTGCTAGAGATGCCTCCGAGGTCTCTGGAAACACCATATATTTT.

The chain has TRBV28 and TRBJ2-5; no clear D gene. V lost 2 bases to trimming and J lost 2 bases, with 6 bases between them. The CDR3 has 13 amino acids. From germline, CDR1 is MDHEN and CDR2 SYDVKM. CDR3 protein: CASSLPVQETQYF. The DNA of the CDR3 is TGTGCCAGCAGTTTACCAGTACAAGAGACCCAGTACTTC.

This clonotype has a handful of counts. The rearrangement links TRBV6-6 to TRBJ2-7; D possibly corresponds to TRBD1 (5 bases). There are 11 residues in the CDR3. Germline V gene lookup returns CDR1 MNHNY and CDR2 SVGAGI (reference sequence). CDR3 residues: CAYRMGYEQYF. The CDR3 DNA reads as TGTGCTTACAGGATGGGTTACGAGCAGTACTTC.

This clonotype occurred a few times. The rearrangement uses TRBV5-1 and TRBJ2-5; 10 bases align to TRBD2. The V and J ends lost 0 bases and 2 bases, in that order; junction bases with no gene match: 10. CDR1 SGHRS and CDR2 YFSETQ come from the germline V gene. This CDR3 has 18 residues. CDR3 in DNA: TGCGCCAGCAGCTTGGCGCTTTCGGCTAGCGGGAGACAAGAGACCCAGTACTTC. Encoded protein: CASSLALSASGRQETQYF.

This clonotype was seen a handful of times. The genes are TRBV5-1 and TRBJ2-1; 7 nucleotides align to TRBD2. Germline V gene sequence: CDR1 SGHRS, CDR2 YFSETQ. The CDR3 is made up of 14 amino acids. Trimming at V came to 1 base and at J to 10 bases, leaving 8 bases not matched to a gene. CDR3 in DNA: TGCGCCAGCAGCTTGCTTGGTAGGGACTACGAGCAGTTCTTC. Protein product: CASSLLGRDYEQFF.

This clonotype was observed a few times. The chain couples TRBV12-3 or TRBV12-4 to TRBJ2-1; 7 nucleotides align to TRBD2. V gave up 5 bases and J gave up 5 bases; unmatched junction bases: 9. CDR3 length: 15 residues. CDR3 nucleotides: TGTGCCAGCAGTCGGGGACTAAAAATAAACAATGAGCAGTTCTTC. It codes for CASSRGLKINNEQFF.

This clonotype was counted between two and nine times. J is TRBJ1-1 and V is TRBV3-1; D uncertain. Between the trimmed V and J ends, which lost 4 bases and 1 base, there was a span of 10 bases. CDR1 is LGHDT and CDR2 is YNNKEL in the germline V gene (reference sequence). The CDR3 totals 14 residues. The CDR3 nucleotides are TGTGCCAGCAGCCCCCAGTGGGGGAACACTGAAGCTTTCTTT. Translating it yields CASSPQWGNTEAFF.